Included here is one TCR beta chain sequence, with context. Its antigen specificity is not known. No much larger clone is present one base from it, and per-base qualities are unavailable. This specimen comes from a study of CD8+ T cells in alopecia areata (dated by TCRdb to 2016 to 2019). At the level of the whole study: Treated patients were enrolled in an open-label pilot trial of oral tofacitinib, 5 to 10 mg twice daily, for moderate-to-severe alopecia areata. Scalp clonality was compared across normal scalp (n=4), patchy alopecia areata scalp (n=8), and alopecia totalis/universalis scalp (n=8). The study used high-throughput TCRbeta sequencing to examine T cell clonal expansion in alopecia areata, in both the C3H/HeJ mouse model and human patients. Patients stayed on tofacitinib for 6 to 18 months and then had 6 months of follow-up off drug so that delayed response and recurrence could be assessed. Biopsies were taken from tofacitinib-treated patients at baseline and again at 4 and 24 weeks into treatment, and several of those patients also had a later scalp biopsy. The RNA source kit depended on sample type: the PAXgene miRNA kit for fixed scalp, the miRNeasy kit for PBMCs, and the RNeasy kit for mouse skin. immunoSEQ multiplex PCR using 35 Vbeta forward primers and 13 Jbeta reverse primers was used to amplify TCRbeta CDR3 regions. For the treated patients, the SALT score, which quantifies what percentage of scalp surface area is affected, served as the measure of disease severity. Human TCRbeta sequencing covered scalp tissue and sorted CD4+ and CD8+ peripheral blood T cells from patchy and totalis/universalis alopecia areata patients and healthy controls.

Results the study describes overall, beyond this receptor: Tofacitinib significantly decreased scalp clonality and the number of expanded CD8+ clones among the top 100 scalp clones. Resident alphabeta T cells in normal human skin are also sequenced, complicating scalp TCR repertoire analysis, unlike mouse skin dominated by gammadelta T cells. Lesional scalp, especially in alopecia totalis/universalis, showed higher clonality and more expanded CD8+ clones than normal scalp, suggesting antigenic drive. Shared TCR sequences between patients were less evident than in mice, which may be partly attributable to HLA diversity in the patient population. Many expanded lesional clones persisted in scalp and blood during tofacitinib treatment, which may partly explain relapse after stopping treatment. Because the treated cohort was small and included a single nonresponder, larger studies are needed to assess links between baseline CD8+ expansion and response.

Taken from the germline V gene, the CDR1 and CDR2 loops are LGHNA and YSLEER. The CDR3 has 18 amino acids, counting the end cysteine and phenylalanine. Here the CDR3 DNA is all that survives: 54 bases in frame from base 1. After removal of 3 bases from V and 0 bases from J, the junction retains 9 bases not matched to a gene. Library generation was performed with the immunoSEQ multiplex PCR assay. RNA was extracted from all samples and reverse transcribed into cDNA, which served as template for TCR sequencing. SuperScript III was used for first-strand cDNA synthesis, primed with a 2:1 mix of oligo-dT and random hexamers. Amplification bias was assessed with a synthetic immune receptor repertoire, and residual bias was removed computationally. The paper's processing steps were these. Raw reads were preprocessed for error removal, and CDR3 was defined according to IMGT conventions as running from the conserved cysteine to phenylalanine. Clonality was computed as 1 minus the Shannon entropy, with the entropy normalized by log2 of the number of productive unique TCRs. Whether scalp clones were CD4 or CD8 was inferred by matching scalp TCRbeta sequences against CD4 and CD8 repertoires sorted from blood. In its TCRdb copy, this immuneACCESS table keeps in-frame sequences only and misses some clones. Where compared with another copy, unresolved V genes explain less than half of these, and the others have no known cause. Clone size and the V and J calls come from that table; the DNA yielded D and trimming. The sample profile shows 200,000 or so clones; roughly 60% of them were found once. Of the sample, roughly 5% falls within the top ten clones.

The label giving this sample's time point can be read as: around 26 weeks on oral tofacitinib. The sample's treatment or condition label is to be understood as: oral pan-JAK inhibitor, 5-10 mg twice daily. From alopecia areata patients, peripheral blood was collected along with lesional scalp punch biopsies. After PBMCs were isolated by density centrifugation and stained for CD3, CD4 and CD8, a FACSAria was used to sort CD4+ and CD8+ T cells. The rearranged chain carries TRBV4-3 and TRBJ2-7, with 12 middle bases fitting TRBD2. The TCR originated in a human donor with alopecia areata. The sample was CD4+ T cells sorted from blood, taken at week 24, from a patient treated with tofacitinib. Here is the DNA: TGCGCCAGCAGCCAGGCCGGGACTAGCGGGTCGAGCTCCTACGAGCAGTACTTC. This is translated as CASSQAGTSGSSSYEQYF.